This T cell receptor beta chain emerged from a study of vaccination effects on CD4 cells after COVID-19. Overall study findings and caveats: Vaccine- and infection-induced clones showed marked clonal contraction late following vaccination.

CD4+ T cells specific for antigen were expanded with viral peptide pools by the ViraFEST assay before sequencing. Researchers isolated CD4+ T cells once roughly ten days of culture had elapsed. Nucleocapsid antibody tests were negative, and the vaccine recipients had no prior SARS-CoV-2 infection. PBMC cultures contained about 1.9 million cells per well, 8.5 to 10 IU/ml IL-2 and 10 ug/ml peptides. Researchers swapped half the medium for IL-2 medium on both days 3 and 7. This table comes from immunoSEQ multiplex PCR, and its TCRdb copy is limited to in-frame clones, with some not included. Of about 41,000 clones in the sample, around 67% were seen once. Of note for this clone: Its antigen is still unknown.

The sequence was collected from a human donor who received a COVID-19 vaccine. The sequences come from CD4+ T cells from PBMCs cultured with HCoV-OC43 spike peptides, collected before COVID-19 vaccination. Subset: HCoV-OC43 spike overlapping peptide pool stimulation.

The chain's CDR3 is CASSQDLGTVSNEKLFF. CDR3 nucleotides: TGTGCCAGCAGCCAAGATTTGGGGACAGTCTCGAATGAAAAACTGTTTTTT. V and J are TRBV4-2 and TRBJ1-4, with TRBD1 matching over 7 bases. After removal of 0 bases from V and 5 bases from J, the junction contained 9 bases not matched to a gene. CDR3 length equals 17 residues. Looked up from germline, CDR1 is LGHNA and CDR2 is YNFKEQ.